These 17 T cell receptor beta chains came from one sample sequenced in a study of T cells in Graves' hyperthyroidism and ophthalmopathy. Amplification of TCR beta CDR3 regions used RNA as the template. The primer set for the first-round RT-PCR of the TCR CDR3 was HTBI. TCRdb called the multiplex PCR reads again in MiXCR, with one record for every CDR3 protein. Here the sample spans fewer than 550,000 distinct CDR3 sequences, around a quarter being singletons. The sequenced sample consisted of blood. Receptor source: a woman under 40 with Graves' ophthalmopathy.

This clonotype was seen at least ten times. The rearrangement joins TRBV6-5 to TRBJ1-1; no clear D. Germline loops: CDR1 MNHEY, CDR2 SVGAGI. The CDR3 is 16 amino acids. V was clipped by 0 bases and J by 1 base, with 12 bases between them. CDR3 nucleotide sequence: TGTGCCAGCAGTTACTCGAGGGCGGGGTGGAACACTGAAGCTTTCTTT. As protein: CASSYSRAGWNTEAFF.

This clonotype has ten or more counts. The genes are TRBV7-2 and TRBJ2-5; weak D call: TRBD2 (6 bases). This CDR3 is built from 15 residues. Germline V gene sequence: CDR1 SGHTA, CDR2 FQGNSA. Deletions cut 1 base from V and 4 bases from J, with 13 bases between. The CDR3 reads CASSLGVGEAETQYF. As DNA, the CDR3 is TGTGCCAGCAGCTTAGGAGTAGGGGAGGCAGAGACCCAGTACTTC. Drawing the rest from reference TRBV7-2 and TRBJ2-5, the complete variable domain is GAGVSQSPSNKVTEKGKDVELRCDPISGHTALYWYRQSLGQGLEFLIYFQGNSAPDKSGLPSDRFSAERTGGSVSTLTIQRTQQEDSAVYLCASSLGVGEAETQYFGPGTRLLVL.

This clonotype was detected only a few times. The V gene is TRBV29-1, the J gene TRBJ2-3; D possibly uses TRBD1 or TRBD2 (6 bases each). The CDR3 consists of 15 residues. Germline CDR1 is SQVTM and CDR2 is ANQGSEA. Trimming shortened V by 6 bases and J by 5 bases, and 21 bases separated the two germline ends. CDR3 region: CSVALGGPREDTQYF. CDR3 nucleotides: TGCAGCGTGGCGCTGGGGGGCCCGAGGGAAGATACGCAGTATTTT.

This clonotype occurred many times. V and J are TRBV6-5 and TRBJ1-3, with D possibly being TRBD1 (5 bases). This CDR3 has 16 amino acids. CDR1 is MNHEY, CDR2 SVGAGI, per germline. V was cut by 0 bases and J by 0 bases, with 9 bases left in between. CDR3 amino acids: CASSYSVGDSGNTIYF. The CDR3 bases are TGTGCCAGCAGTTACTCGGTAGGGGACTCTGGAAACACCATATATTTT.

This clonotype has a count of ten or more. The chain is built from TRBV6-5 and TRBJ1-3, with D possibly TRBD1 on 5 matching bases. Trimming took off 4 bases at V and 2 bases at J, with 6 bases between the two ends. Germline CDR1 and CDR2: MNHEY and SVGAGI. The CDR3 has 13 residues. The CDR3 DNA is TGTGCCAGCAGTTGGGGACCTGGAAACACCATATATTTT. Protein: CASSWGPGNTIYF.

In this sample, this clonotype turned up a few times. The conserved final phenylalanine or tryptophan is absent from the CDR3, which likely points to a read error. No DNA is shown, since the ends of the CDR3 on it are uncertain; the CDR3 is the one TCRdb lists. The rearrangement joins TRBV10-1 to TRBJ1-1. The CDR3 numbers 11 amino acids, ends counted. CDR1 WNHNN and CDR2 SYGVQD come from the germline V gene (reference sequence). The CDR3 spells CASSESNKIPL.

Ten or more counts support this clonotype. The chain has TRBV11-3 and TRBJ2-2, with D possibly called TRBD1 or TRBD2 (5 bases each). Germline V gene lookup returns CDR1 SGHNT and CDR2 YENEEA. The CDR3 is 14 amino acids. Trimming left V 3 bases short and J 3 bases short, with 8 bases between. DNA for the CDR3: TGTGCCAGCAGCTTTGGGGGAGACACCGGGGAGCTGTTTTTT. Translating gives CASSFGGDTGELFF.

V gene TRBV7-9 combines with J gene TRBJ1-2; D is possibly TRBD1 (6 bases). This CDR3 spans 15 amino acids. V gave up 5 bases and J gave up 3 bases, with 16 bases separating them. Per germline, CDR1 SEHNR and CDR2 FQNEAQ (reference sequence). The CDR3 bases are TGTGCCAGCAGCCCGATACAGGGAAGTTACTATGGCTACACCTTC. It specifies CASSPIQGSYYGYTF.

On this clonotype itself: One end of the junction does not line up with germline, which may come from a read error. The chain joins TRBV11-2 to TRBJ1-1; D is undetermined. The CDR3 is 14 residues long. The germline V gene has CDR1 SGHAT and CDR2 FQNNGV. The CDR3 DNA is TGTGCCAGCAGCGTTACACTGATGAACACTGATGCTTTCTTT. Amino acid sequence: CASSVTLMNTDAFF.

The sample holds many counts of this clonotype. This rearrangement joins TRBV6-5 to TRBJ2-7; D uncertain. CDR3 length equals 15 residues. CDR1 and CDR2 from the germline V gene are MNHEY and SVGAGI. Trimming stripped 6 bases from V and 4 bases from J, with 19 bases between. As DNA, the CDR3 is TGTGCCAGCAGCCCCGTTTCCATTAGCTGGTACGAGCAGTACTTC. The encoded protein is CASSPVSISWYEQYF.

This chain uses TRBV6-1 with TRBJ1-2; D is uncertain. The CDR3 is 13 residues long. Germline V gives CDR1 MNHNS, CDR2 SASEGT. V lost 10 bases to trimming and J lost 2 bases, with 14 bases between them. CDR3 protein: CATIQDENYGYTF. The CDR3 nucleotides read TGTGCCACAATTCAAGATGAAAACTATGGCTACACCTTC.

This sequence joins TRBV12-3 or TRBV12-4 and TRBJ2-5; D is uncertain. Trimming cost V 6 bases and J 1 base, with 15 bases left between them. The CDR3 has 15 amino acids. The CDR3 DNA is TGTGCCAGCAGCCAAGATGGGCAGGTCCAAGAGACCCAGTACTTC. Protein sequence: CASSQDGQVQETQYF.

This clonotype was seen a few times. The chain links TRBV10-3 to TRBJ1-1, with 8 bases identical to TRBD1. Per germline, CDR1 ENHRY and CDR2 SYGVKD. There are 13 residues in the CDR3. With V trimmed by 7 bases and J by 4 bases, 5 bases remained unmatched. As DNA, the CDR3 is TGTGCCATCATCGGACAGGGAGGCACTGAAGCTTTCTTT. It encodes CAIIGQGGTEAFF.

This clonotype has a count of ten or more. The rearrangement joins TRBV5-1 to TRBJ2-7; 8 bases agree with TRBD1. Trimming took 4 bases from V and 7 from J; bases not matched to a gene: 10. CDR1 and CDR2 from the germline V gene are SGHRS and YFSETQ. The CDR3 is 14 amino acids. DNA of the CDR3: TGCGCCAGCAGCCCAAGACAGGGGTATCCTGAGCAGTACTTC. It translates to CASSPRQGYPEQYF.

The sample holds many counts of this clonotype. The CDR3 DNA sequence: TGTGCCAGCAGTAACAGCAACGGTGATACCTACGAGCAGTACTTC. This translates into CASSNSNGDTYEQYF. This chain connects TRBV28 to TRBJ2-7; D gene uncertain. This CDR3 is 15 amino acids long. Germline CDR1 and CDR2: MDHEN and SYDVKM. V gave up 5 bases and J gave up 2 bases, with 16 bases separating them. Based on the CDR3 plus reference TRBV28 and TRBJ2-7, the full variable domain is DVKVTQSSRYLVKRTGEKVFLECVQDMDHENMFWYRQDPGLGLRLIYFSYDVKMKEKGDIPEGYSVSREKKERFSLILESASTNQTSMYLCASSNSNGDTYEQYFGPGTRLTVT.

This clonotype was counted ten times or more. This chain joins TRBV6-2 or TRBV6-3 and TRBJ2-6, with a possible D match to TRBD1 (6 bases). CDR1 is MNHEY and CDR2 is SVGEGT in the germline V gene. Trimming pared 2 bases from V and 0 bases from J, leaving 23 bases between. The CDR3 consists of 21 residues. Here the CDR3 reads CASSYVRAVGQGFSGANVLTF. CDR3 bases: TGTGCCAGCAGTTACGTGAGGGCCGTGGGCCAGGGGTTCTCTGGGGCCAACGTCCTGACTTTC.

This clonotype was recorded at least ten times. The chain combines TRBV6-5 with TRBJ1-5; 7 nucleotides align to TRBD1. The CDR3 is made up of 13 amino acids. In germline, CDR1 is MNHEY, CDR2 SVGAGI. Germline trimming cut 6 bases from V and 5 bases from J; bases unmatched to any gene: 4. The CDR3: CASSTGVHQPQHF. CDR3 bases: TGTGCCAGCAGCACAGGGGTTCATCAGCCCCAGCATTTT.